One T cell receptor (beta chain) is described in this entry. Its specificity is unknown. Germline CDR1 reads SGHRS; CDR2 reads YFSETQ. The CDR3 has 14 residues. The V end lost 1 base, the J end lost 2 bases, and 10 bases lay between the germline ends. This sample was included in a study of cytotoxic CD8 clonotypes in ibrutinib-treated CLL. General study findings and limits: Lymph node repertoires were not studied, and sampling times were unmatched.

Assay: immunoSEQ multiplex PCR; the TCRdb copy retains only in-frame clones and omits some. The sample includes 150,000 to 200,000 clones, around nine tenths of them seen just once. The receptor comes from a human donor with chronic lymphocytic leukemia. The genes are TRBV5-1 and TRBJ2-7, with D possibly being TRBD2 (6 bases). The material was PBMCs, obtained at disease progression, from a patient treated with ibrutinib. CDR3 in DNA: TGCGCCAGCAGCTTGCACGGGGGAGCCTACGAGCAGTACTTC. The encoded protein is CASSLHGGAYEQYF.